Described below is a single T cell receptor beta chain sequence and its context. This sample is drawn from a study of shared clonotypes between healthy human individuals. Germline assignment: CDR1 GTSNPN and CDR2 SVGIG (reference sequence). There are 13 residues in the CDR3. Trimming left V 5 bases short and J 6 bases short, with 14 bases between. Profiling relied on immunoSEQ multiplex PCR, and the TCRdb table lists in-frame clones only, not all of them. This table holds 1,400,000 or so clones, around 98.5% found once. The TCR originated in a man aged 30-40 years in good health. The chain carries TRBV30 and TRBJ2-1; tentative D call: TRBD2 (6 bases). The sequencing input was naive CD4+ T cells sorted from blood. The subset was: CD45RA+ positively selected. The CDR3 spells CAWFPGEVNEQFF. CDR3 nucleotide sequence: TGTGCCTGGTTCCCGGGGGAAGTCAATGAGCAGTTCTTC.